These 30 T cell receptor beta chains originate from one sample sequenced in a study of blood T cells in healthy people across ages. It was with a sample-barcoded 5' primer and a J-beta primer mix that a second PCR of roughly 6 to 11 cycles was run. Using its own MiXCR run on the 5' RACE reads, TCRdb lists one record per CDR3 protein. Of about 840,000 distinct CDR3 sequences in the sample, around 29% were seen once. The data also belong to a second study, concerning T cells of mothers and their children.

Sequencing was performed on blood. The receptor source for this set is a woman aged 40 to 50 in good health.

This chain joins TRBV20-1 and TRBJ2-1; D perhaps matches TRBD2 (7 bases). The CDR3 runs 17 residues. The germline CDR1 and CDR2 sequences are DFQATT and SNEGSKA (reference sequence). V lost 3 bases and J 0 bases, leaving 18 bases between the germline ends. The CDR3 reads CSASAGARTYSYNEQFF. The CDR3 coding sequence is TGCAGTGCTAGTGCGGGGGCGCGAACCTACTCCTACAATGAGCAGTTCTTC.

The CDR3 bases are TGTGCCACCGGTCCCCAGGGGATAGATACGCAGTATTTT. Amino acid sequence: CATGPQGIDTQYF. The chain has TRBV12-3 or TRBV12-4 and TRBJ2-3, with D possibly being TRBD1 (6 bases). V lost 10 bases and J lost 5, with 16 bases in between. This CDR3 is 13 amino acids long.

The CDR3 loop reads CASSSTGVSGTEAFF. CDR3 DNA: TGTGCCAGCAGTTCCACAGGGGTATCAGGAACTGAAGCTTTCTTT. The chain carries TRBV6-6 and TRBJ1-1; 7 positions agree with TRBD1. V dropped 4 bases and J dropped 5; count of bases not matched to a gene: 10. CDR1 is MNHNY and CDR2 is SVGAGI in the germline V gene (reference sequence). The CDR3 is 15 amino acids.

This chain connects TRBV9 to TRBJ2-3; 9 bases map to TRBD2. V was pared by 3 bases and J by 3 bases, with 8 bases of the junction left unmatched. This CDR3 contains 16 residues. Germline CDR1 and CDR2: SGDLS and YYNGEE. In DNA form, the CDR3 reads TGTGCCAGCAGCGGCGGACTAGCGATGAGAACAGATACGCAGTATTTT. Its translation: CASSGGLAMRTDTQYF. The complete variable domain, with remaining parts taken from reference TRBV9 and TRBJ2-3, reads DSGVTQTPKHLITATGQRVTLRCSPRSGDLSVYWYQQSLDQGLQFLIQYYNGEERAKGNILERFSAQQFPDLHSELNLSSLELGDSALYFCASSGGLAMRTDTQYFGPGTRLTVL.

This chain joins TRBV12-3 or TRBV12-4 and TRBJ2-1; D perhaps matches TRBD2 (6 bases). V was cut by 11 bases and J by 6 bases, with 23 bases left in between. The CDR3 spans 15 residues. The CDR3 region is CACGWGDGISNEQFF. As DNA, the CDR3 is TGTGCCTGCGGGTGGGGGGACGGGATTAGCAATGAGCAGTTCTTC.

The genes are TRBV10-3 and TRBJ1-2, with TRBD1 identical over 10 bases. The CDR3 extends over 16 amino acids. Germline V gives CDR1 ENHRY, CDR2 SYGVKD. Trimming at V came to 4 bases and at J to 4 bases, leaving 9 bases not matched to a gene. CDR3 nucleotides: TGTGCCATCAGTGGAGTAGGGACAGGGGCGCGCTATGGCTACACCTTC. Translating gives CAISGVGTGARYGYTF.

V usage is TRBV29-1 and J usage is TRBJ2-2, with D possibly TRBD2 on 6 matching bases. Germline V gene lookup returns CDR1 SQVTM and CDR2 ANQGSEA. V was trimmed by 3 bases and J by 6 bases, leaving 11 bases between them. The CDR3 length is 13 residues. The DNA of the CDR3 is TGCAGCGTTGAGGGGGGTATGGCCGGGGAGCTGTTTTTT. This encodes CSVEGGMAGELFF.

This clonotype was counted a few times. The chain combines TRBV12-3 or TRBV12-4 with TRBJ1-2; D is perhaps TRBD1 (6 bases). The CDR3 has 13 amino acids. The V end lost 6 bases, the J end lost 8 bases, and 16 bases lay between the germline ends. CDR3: CASSYTGLGGYTF. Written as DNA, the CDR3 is TGTGCCAGCAGCTATACAGGGTTGGGGGGCTACACCTTC.

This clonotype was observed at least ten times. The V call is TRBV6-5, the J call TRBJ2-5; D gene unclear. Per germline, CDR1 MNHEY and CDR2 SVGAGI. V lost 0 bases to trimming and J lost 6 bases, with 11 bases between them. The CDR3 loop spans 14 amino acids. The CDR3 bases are TGTGCCAGCAGTTACTCGATGGGTCCGAAGACCCAGTACTTC. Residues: CASSYSMGPKTQYF.

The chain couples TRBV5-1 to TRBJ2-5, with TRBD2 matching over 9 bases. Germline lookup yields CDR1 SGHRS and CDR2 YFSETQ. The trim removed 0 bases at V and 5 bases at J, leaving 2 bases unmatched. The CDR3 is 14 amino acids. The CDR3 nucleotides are TGCGCCAGCAGCTTGGCTGCGGGGGGGGAGACCCAGTACTTC. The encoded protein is CASSLAAGGETQYF.

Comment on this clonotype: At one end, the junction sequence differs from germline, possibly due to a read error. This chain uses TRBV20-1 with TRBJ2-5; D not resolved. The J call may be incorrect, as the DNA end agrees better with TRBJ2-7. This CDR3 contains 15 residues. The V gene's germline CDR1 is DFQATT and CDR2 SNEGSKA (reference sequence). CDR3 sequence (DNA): TGCAGTGATAGAGATTTAACGCCGCTCATCTACGAGCAGTACTTC. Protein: CSDRDLTPLIYEQYF.

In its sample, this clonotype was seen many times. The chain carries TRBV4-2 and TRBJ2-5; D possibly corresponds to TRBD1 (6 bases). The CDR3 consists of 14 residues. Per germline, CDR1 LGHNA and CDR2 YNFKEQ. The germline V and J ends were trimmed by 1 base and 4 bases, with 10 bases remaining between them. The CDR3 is CASSQGGGRETQYF. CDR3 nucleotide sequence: TGTGCCAGCAGCCAAGGTGGGGGCCGAGAGACCCAGTACTTC.

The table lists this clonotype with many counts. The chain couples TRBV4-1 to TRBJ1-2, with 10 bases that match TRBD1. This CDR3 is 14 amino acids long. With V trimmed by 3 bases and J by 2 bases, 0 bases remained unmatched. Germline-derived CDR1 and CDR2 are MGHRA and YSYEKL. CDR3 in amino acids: CASSQTGGNYGYTF. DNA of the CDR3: TGCGCCAGCAGCCAGACAGGGGGCAACTATGGCTACACCTTC.

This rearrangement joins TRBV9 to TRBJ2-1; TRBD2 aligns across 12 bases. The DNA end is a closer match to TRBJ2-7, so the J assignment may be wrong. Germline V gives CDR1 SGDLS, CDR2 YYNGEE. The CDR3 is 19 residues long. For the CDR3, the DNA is TGTGCCAGCAGCGTTACTAGCGGGGGGCCCCCCAGCTCCTACAATGAGCAGTACTTC. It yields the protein CASSVTSGGPPSSYNEQYF.

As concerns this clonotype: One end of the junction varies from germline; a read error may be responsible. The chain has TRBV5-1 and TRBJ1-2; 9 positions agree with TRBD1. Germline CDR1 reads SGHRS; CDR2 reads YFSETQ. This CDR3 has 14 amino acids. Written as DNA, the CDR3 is TGCGCCAGCAGCTTACGGGGACAGGGCTATGGCCACACCTTC. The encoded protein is CASSLRGQGYGHTF. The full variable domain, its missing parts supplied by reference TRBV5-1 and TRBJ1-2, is KAGVTQTPRYLIKTRGQQVTLSCSPISGHRSVSWYQQTPGQGLQFLFEYFSETQRNKGNFPGRFSGRQFSNSRSEMNVSTLELGDSALYLCASSLRGQGYGHTFGSGTRLTVV.

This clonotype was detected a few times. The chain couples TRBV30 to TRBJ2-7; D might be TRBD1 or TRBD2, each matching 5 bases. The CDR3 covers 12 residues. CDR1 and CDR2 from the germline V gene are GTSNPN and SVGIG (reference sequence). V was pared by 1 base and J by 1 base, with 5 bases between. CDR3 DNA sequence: TGTGCCTGGAGTGGGGGGTCCTACGAGCAGTACTTC. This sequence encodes CAWSGGSYEQYF.

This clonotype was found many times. The CDR3 DNA follows: TGTGCCAGCAGCCAGTCGAGGAATTTCTATGGCTACACCTTC. Amino acids: CASSQSRNFYGYTF. This chain joins TRBV5-4 and TRBJ1-2; D unresolved. Trimming pared 4 bases from V and 4 bases from J, leaving 14 bases between. This CDR3 has 14 residues. Looked up from germline, CDR1 is SGHNT and CDR2 is YYREEE (reference sequence). The full variable domain, its missing parts supplied by reference TRBV5-4 and TRBJ1-2, is ETGVTQSPTHLIKTRGQQVTLRCSSQSGHNTVSWYQQALGQGPQFIFQYYREEENGRGNFPPRFSGLQFPNYSSELNVNALELDDSALYLCASSQSRNFYGYTFGSGTRLTVV.

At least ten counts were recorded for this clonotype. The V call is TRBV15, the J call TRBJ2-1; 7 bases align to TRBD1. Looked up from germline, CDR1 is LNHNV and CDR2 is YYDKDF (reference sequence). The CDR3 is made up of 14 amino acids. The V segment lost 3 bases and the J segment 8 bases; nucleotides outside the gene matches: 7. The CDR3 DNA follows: TGTGCCACCAGCAGGATGACAGGGATCGATGAGCAGTTCTTC. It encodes CATSRMTGIDEQFF.

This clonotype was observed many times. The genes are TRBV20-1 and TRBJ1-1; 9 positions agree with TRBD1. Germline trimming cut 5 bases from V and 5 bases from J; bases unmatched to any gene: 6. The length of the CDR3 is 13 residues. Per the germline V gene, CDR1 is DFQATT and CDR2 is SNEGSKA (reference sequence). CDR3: CSAYRGPGTEAFF. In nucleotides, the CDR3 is TGCAGTGCTTACAGGGGGCCGGGGACTGAAGCTTTCTTT.

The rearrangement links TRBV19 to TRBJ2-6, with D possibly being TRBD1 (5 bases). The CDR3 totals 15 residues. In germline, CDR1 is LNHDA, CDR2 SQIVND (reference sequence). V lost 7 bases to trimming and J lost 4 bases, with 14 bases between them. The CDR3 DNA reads TGTGCCAGTACTGGGGCCCCCTCCGGGGCCAACGTCCTGACTTTC. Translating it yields CASTGAPSGANVLTF.

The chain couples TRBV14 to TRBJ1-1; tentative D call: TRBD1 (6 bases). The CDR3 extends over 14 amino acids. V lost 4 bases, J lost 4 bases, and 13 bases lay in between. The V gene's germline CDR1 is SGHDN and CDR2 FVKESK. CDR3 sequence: CASSLQGKGTEAFF. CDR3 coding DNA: TGTGCCAGCAGCCTACAGGGTAAGGGCACTGAAGCTTTCTTT.

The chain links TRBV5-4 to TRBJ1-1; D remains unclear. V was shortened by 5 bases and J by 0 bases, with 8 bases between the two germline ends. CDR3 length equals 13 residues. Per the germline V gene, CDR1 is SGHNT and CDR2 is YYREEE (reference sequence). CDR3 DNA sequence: TGTGCCAGCAGGTCAACTTTGAACACTGAAGCTTTCTTT. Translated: CASRSTLNTEAFF.

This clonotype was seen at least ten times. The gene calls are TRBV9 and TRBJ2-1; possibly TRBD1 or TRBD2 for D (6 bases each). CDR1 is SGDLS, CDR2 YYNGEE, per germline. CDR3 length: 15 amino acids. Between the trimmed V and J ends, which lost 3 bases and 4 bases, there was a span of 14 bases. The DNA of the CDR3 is TGTGCCAGCAGCGCGGGGGCTAGTTGGTACAATGAGCAGTTCTTC. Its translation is CASSAGASWYNEQFF.

This CDR3 is CASSPDRVGMNTEAFF. The CDR3 coding sequence is TGTGCCAGCAGCCCCGACAGGGTGGGCATGAACACTGAAGCTTTCTTT. V usage is TRBV7-2 and J usage is TRBJ1-1; 7 nucleotides match TRBD1. Trimming at V came to 5 bases and at J to 0 bases, leaving 9 bases not matched to a gene. The CDR3 sequence is 16 residues long. Germline V lookup: CDR1 SGHTA, CDR2 FQGNSA.

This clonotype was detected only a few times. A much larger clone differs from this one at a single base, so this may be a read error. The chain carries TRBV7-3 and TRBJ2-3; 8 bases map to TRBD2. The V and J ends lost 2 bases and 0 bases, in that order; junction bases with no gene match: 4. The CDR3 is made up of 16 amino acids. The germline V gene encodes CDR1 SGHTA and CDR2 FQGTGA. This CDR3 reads CASSLGTRGSTDTQYF. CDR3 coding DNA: TGTGCCAGCAGCTTAGGGACTAGAGGGAGCACAGATACGCAGTATTTT. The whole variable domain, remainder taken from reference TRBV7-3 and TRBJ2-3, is GAGVSQTPSNKVTEKGKYVELRCDPISGHTALYWYRQSLGQGPEFLIYFQGTGAADDSGLPNDRFFAVRPEGSVSTLKIQRTERGDSAVYLCASSLGTRGSTDTQYFGPGTRLTVL.

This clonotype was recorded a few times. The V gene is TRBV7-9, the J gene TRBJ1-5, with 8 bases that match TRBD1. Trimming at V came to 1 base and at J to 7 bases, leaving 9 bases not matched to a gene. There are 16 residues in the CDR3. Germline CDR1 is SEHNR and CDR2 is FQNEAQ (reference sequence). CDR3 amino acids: CASSLGTGGALQPQHF. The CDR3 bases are TGTGCCAGCAGCTTAGGTACAGGGGGGGCATTACAGCCCCAGCATTTT.

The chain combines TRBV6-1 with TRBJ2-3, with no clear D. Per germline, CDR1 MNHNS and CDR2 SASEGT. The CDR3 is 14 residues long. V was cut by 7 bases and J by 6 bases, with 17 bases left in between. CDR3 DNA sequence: TGTGCCAGCATAAAGGGTTTGACGGCCGATACGCAGTATTTT. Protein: CASIKGLTADTQYF.

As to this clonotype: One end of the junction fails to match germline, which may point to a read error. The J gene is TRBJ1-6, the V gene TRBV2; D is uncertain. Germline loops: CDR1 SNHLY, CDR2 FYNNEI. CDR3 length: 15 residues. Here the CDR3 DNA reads TGTGCCAGCAGTGAAGGGGTGGTCAGGAATTCACCCCCCCACTTT. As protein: CASSEGVVRNSPPHF. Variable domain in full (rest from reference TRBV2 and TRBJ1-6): EPEVTQTPSHQVTQMGQEVILRCVPISNHLYFYWYRQILGQKVEFLVSFYNNEISEKSEIFDDQFSVERPDGSNFTLKIRSTKLEDSAMYFCASSEGVVRNSPPHFGNGTRLTVT.

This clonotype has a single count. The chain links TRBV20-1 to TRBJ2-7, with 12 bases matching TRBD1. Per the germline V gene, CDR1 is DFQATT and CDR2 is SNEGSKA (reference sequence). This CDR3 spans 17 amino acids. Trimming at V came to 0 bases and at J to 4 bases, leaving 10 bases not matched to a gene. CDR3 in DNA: TGCAGTGCTAGAGATGTAAACCGGGACAGGGGGCTATACGAGCAGTACTTC. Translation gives CSARDVNRDRGLYEQYF.

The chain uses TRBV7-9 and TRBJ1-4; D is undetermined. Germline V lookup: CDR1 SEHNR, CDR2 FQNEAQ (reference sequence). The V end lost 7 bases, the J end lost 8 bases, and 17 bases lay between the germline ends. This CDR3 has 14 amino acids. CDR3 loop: CASTAIGREEKLFF. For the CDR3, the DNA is TGTGCCAGCACCGCCATAGGGAGGGAAGAAAAACTGTTTTTT.